The clone carrying this T cell receptor (beta chain) was seen a handful of times. This sample stems from a study of patients and donors after allogeneic stem cell transplantation. TCRdb analysed the RT-PCR reads with MiXCR anew, one entry per CDR3 protein. There are 390,000 or so distinct CDR3 sequences in the sample; approximately 16% occur only once, and less than 8.5% lies in the top ten. CDR3 size: 16 residues. Trimming stripped 0 bases from V and 5 bases from J, with 16 bases between. Germline CDR1 is MNHEY and CDR2 is SVGAGI. The sample consisted of blood, either unsorted or a sorted T cell fraction (not recorded which). The receptor's source is a human donor who was either an allogeneic HSCT recipient or a stem cell or donor lymphocyte infusion donor (not recorded which). It is not recorded whose cells these are; they may come from a transplant donor. J is TRBJ1-2 and V is TRBV6-5, with a tentative D call TRBD1 (5 bases). CDR3 bases: TGTGCCAGCAGTTACTCACAGGCCCTAGGGAGGTATGGCTACACCTTC. Protein product: CASSYSQALGRYGYTF.